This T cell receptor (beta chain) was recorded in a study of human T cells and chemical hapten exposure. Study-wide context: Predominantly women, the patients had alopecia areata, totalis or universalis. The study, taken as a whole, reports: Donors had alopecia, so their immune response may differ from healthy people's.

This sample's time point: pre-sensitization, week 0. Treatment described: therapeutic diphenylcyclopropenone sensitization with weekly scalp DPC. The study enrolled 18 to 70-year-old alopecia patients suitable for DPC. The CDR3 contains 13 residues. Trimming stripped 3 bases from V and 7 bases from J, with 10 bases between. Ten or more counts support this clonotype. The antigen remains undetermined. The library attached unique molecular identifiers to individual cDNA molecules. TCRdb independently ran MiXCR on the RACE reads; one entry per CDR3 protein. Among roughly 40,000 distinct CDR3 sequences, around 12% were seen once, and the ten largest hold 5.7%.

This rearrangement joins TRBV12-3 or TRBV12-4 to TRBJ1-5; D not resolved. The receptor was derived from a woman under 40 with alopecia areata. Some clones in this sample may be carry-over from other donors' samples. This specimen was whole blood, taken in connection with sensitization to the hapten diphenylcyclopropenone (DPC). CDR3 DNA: TGTGCCAGCAGTTTTGGGAGATCCCAGCCCCAGCATTTT. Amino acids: CASSFGRSQPQHF.